Below, 11 T cell receptor beta chains from the same sample are listed, as sequenced in a study of T cell changes during pregnancy in multiple sclerosis. Assay: immunoSEQ multiplex PCR; the TCRdb copy retains only in-frame clones and omits some. The sample has more than 20,000 clones, about 93% seen once. The specimen comprised CD8+ T cells from peripheral blood mononuclear cells, sampled in the third trimester of pregnancy. These receptors originate from a female donor with multiple sclerosis, enrolled in a pregnancy study.

This chain links TRBV9 with TRBJ2-7; TRBD2 agrees at 11 bases. Germline V gene lookup returns CDR1 SGDLS and CDR2 YYNGEE. J lost 3 bases, V lost 5 bases, and 10 bases had no gene match. The CDR3 extends over 16 amino acids. The CDR3 DNA reads TGTGCCAGCAGTCACTCCATCCTAGCGGGAGGCTACGAGCAGTACTTC. Its protein is CASSHSILAGGYEQYF.

The rearrangement uses TRBV15 and TRBJ1-1, with D perhaps matching TRBD1 (6 bases). Trimming cost V 0 bases and J 7 bases, with 12 bases left between them. Germline CDR1 LNHNV, CDR2 YYDKDF (reference sequence). The CDR3 runs 14 residues. This CDR3 is CATSRDAGASEAFF. CDR3 sequence (DNA): TGTGCCACCAGCAGAGATGCGGGGGCGAGTGAAGCTTTCTTT. Based on the CDR3 plus reference TRBV15 and TRBJ1-1, the full variable domain is DAMVIQNPRYQVTQFGKPVTLSCSQTLNHNVMYWYQQKSSQAPKLLFHYYDKDFNNEADTPDNFQSRRPNTSFCFLDIRSPGLGDTAMYLCATSRDAGASEAFFGQGTRLTVV.

The rearrangement links TRBV5-4 to TRBJ1-1; no clear D. This CDR3 is built from 14 residues. Trimming left V 4 bases short and J 7 bases short, with 17 bases between. CDR1 SGHNT and CDR2 YYREEE come from the germline V gene (reference sequence). The CDR3, as DNA: TGTGCCAGCAGCCCCCCTTTGGGTGGAGGTGAAGCTTTCTTT. It encodes CASSPPLGGGEAFF.

This clone was recorded a few times. This chain links TRBV19 with TRBJ1-5; tentatively, D is TRBD1 (6 bases). V was clipped by 6 bases and J by 5 bases, with 8 bases between them. Germline CDR1 LNHDA, CDR2 SQIVND (reference sequence). The CDR3 consists of 12 residues. CDR3 residues: CASSGGHQPQHF. CDR3 bases: TGTGCCAGTAGCGGGGGGCATCAGCCCCAGCATTTT.

This clone was detected once. The rearrangement links TRBV4-1 to TRBJ1-5; no clear D. Trimming cost V 0 bases and J 2 bases, with 8 bases left between them. CDR1 and CDR2 (germline): MGHRA, YSYEKL. The CDR3 contains 15 residues. This CDR3 is CASSQDGPGNQPQHF. CDR3 DNA: TGCGCCAGCAGCCAAGATGGGCCGGGCAATCAGCCCCAGCATTTT.

Concerning this clone itself: Other nucleotide sequences from this sample produce the same CDR3. V is TRBV7-9 and J is TRBJ2-3; no clear D. Germline V gene sequence: CDR1 SEHNR, CDR2 FQNEAQ (reference sequence). V lost 5 bases and J lost 0, with 3 bases in between. This CDR3 spans 12 amino acids. CDR3 DNA: TGTGCCAGCAGCCCGAGCACAGATACGCAGTATTTT. Translating it yields CASSPSTDTQYF.

The V and J genes are TRBV9 and TRBJ2-3; 7 bases match TRBD2. The CDR3 length is 15 residues. With 5 bases clipped from V and 2 bases from J, the junction kept 8 bases outside the gene matches. CDR1 is SGDLS, CDR2 YYNGEE, per germline. CDR3 residues: CASRTGTTNTDTQYF. The CDR3 coding sequence is TGTGCCAGCAGAACCGGGACTACCAACACAGATACGCAGTATTTT.

This rearrangement joins TRBV19 to TRBJ2-1; 7 nucleotides agree with TRBD2. V lost 5 bases and J lost 7; bases outside the gene matches: 11. Germline assignment: CDR1 LNHDA and CDR2 SQIVND (reference sequence). The CDR3 contains 15 residues. Here the CDR3 reads CASSPGAGWGNEQFF. CDR3 sequence (DNA): TGTGCCAGTAGTCCCGGAGCGGGATGGGGGAATGAGCAGTTCTTC.

The chain recombines TRBV15 with TRBJ2-5; tentative D call: TRBD2 (6 bases). Germline V lookup: CDR1 LNHNV, CDR2 YYDKDF (reference sequence). Trimming took off 0 bases at V and 1 base at J, with 9 bases between the two ends. The CDR3 contains 15 residues. CDR3 amino acids: CATSRDRGVQETQYF. In DNA, the CDR3 is TGTGCCACCAGCAGAGATCGCGGGGTCCAAGAGACCCAGTACTTC.

This rearrangement joins TRBV29-1 to TRBJ2-7, with a tentative D call TRBD2 (6 bases). This CDR3 has 14 residues. Germline V gene sequence: CDR1 SQVTM, CDR2 ANQGSEA. V was trimmed by 7 bases and J by 7 bases, leaving 23 bases between them. The CDR3 DNA sequence: TGCAGCGCCCAACTCGAAGGCGTCCGGGGGGAGCAGTACTTC. Translated, it gives CSAQLEGVRGEQYF.

The CDR3 loop reads CASSEGLAGVYEQFF. The CDR3 DNA sequence: TGCGCCAGCAGTGAGGGACTAGCGGGAGTTTATGAGCAGTTCTTC. The genes are TRBV10-2 and TRBJ2-1; 13 positions agree with TRBD2. The CDR3 consists of 15 residues. The V and J ends lost 2 bases and 8 bases, in that order; junction bases with no gene match: 3. Germline assignment: CDR1 WSHSY and CDR2 SAAADI.